This T cell receptor (beta chain) was found in a study of cytotoxic CD8 clonotypes in ibrutinib-treated CLL. Overall study: By median roughly 74 months, around twelve had progressed and around 14 stayed remitted; responses had been 2 complete and approximately 24 partial. On average, each sample had about 250,000 productive templates and 100,000 or so productive rearrangements.

Regarding this clone: As yet, its antigen is unknown.

Germline assignment: CDR1 MNHNY and CDR2 SVGAGI (reference sequence). The length of the CDR3 is 15 residues. J lost 3 bases, V lost 2 bases, and 3 bases had no gene match. The table came from immunoSEQ multiplex PCR; TCRdb's copy has only in-frame clones and leaves some out. The sample lists 45,000 or so clones; 55% to 75% were seen once. Study conclusions and caveats: Clonality increased at ibrutinib response, then returned toward baseline at progression.

The sequencing here drew on PBMCs, taken after 12 months of ibrutinib treatment. This TCR was sampled from a human donor with chronic lymphocytic leukemia. This chain connects TRBV6-6 to TRBJ1-5; TRBD1 agrees at 8 bases. The CDR3, as DNA: TGTGCCAGCAGTTACCCGACAGGGGCCAATCAGCCCCAGCATTTT. It codes for CASSYPTGANQPQHF.